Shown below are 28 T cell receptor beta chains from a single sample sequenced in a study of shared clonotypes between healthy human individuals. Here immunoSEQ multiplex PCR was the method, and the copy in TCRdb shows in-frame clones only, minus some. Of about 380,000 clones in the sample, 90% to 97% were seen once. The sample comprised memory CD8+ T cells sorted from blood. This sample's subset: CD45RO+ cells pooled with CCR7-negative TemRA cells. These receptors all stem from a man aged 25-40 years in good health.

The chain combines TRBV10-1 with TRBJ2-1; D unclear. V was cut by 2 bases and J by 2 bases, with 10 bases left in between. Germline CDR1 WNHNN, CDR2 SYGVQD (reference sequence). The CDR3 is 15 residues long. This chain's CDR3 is CASSEAAVPYNEQFF. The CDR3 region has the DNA TGCGCCAGCAGTGAGGCGGCGGTCCCCTACAATGAGCAGTTCTTC.

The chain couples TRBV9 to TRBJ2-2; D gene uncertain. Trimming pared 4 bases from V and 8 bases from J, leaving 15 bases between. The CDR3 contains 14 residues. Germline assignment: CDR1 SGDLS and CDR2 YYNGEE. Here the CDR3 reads CASSSRPGLGELFF. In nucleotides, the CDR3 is TGTGCCAGCAGCTCCCGACCAGGCTTGGGGGAGCTGTTTTTT.

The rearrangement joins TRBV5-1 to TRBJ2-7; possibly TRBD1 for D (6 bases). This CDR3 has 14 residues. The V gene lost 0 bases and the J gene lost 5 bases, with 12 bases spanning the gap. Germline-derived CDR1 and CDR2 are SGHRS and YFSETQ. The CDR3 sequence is CASSLGLRGDEQYF. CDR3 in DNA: TGCGCCAGCAGCTTGGGTCTCAGGGGCGACGAGCAGTACTTC. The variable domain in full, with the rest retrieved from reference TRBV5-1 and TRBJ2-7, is KAGVTQTPRYLIKTRGQQVTLSCSPISGHRSVSWYQQTPGQGLQFLFEYFSETQRNKGNFPGRFSGRQFSNSRSEMNVSTLELGDSALYLCASSLGLRGDEQYFGPGTRLTVT.

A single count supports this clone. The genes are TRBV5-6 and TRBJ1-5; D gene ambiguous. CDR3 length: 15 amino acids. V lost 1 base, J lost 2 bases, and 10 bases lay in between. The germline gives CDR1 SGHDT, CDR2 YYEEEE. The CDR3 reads CASSLRRTGNQPQHF. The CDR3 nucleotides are TGTGCCAGCAGCTTGAGGCGAACGGGCAATCAGCCCCAGCATTTT.

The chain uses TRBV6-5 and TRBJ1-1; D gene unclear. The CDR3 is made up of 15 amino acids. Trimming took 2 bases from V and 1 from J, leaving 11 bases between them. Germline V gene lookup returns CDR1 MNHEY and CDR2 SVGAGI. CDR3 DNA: TGTGCCAGCAGTTACGGGTGGACCGAGAACACTGAAGCTTTCTTT. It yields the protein CASSYGWTENTEAFF.

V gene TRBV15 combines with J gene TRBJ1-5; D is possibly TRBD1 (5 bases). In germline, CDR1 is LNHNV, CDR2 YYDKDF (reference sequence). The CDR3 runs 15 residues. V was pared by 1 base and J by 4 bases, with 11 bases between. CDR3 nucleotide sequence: TGTGCCACCAGCAGAGGTAGGGGAGAGAATCAGCCCCAGCATTTT. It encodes CATSRGRGENQPQHF.

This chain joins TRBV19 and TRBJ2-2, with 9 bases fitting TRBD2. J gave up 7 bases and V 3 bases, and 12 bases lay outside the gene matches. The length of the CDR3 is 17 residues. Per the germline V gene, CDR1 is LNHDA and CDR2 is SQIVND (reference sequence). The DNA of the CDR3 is TGTGCCAGTAGTATTAGCGGCTTAGCGGGAGTGGTCGGGGAGCTGTTTTTT. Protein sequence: CASSISGLAGVVGELFF.

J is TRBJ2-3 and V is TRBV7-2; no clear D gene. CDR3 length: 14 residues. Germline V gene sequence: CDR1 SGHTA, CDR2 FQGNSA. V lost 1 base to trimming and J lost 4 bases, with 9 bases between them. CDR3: CASSLDVGSDTQYF. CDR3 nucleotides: TGTGCCAGCAGCTTAGATGTAGGGTCAGATACGCAGTATTTT.

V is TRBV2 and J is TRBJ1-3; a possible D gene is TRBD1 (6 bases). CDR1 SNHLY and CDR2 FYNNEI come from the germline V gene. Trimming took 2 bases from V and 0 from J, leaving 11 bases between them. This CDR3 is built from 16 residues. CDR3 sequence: CASSEYGRGSGNTIYF. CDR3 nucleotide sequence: TGTGCCAGCAGTGAATATGGCAGGGGCTCTGGAAACACCATATATTTT.

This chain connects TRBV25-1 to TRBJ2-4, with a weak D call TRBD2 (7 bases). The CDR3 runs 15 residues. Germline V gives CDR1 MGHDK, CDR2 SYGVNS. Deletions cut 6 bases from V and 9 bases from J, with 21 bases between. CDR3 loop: CASSPTASGRGIQYF. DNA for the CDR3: TGTGCCAGCAGCCCTACCGCTAGCGGCAGGGGCATTCAGTACTTC. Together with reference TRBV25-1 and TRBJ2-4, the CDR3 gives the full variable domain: EADIYQTPRYLVIGTGKKITLECSQTMGHDKMYWYQQDPGMELHLIHYSYGVNSTEKGDLSSESTVSRIRTEHFPLTLESARPSHTSQYLCASSPTASGRGIQYFGAGTRLSVL.

The CDR3 bases are TGTGCCAGCAGCCAAGATTTAGCTGGATACGAAGCAAACATTCAGTACTTC. It yields the protein CASSQDLAGYEANIQYF. This chain uses TRBV4-2 with TRBJ2-4, with no clear D. Trimming took 0 bases from V and 6 from J, leaving 18 bases between them. The CDR3 totals 17 residues. CDR1 and CDR2 from the germline V gene are LGHNA and YNFKEQ.

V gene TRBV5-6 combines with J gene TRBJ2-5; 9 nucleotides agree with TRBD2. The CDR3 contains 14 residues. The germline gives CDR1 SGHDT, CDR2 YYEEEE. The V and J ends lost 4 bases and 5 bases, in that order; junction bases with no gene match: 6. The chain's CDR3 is CASSLLAGVETQYF. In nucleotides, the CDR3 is TGTGCCAGCAGCCTATTAGCGGGAGTTGAGACCCAGTACTTC.

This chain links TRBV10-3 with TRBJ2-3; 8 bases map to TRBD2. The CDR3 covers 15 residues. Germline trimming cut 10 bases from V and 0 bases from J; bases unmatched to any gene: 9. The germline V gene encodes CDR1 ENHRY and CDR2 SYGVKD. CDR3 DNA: TGTGCCACCACGTTAGCGGGGACTAGCACAGATACGCAGTATTTT. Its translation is CATTLAGTSTDTQYF.

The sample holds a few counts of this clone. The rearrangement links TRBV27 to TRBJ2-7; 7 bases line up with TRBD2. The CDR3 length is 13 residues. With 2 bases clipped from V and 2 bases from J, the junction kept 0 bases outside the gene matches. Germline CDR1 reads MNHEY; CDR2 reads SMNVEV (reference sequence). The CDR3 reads CASSLGLAYEQYF. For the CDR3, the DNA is TGTGCCAGCAGTTTAGGACTAGCCTACGAGCAGTACTTC.

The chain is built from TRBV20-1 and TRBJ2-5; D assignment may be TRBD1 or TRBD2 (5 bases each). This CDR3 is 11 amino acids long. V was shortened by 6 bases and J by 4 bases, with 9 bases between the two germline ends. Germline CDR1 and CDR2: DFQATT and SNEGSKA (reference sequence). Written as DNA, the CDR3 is TGCAGTGCATGGGACCCAGAGACCCAGTACTTC. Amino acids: CSAWDPETQYF.

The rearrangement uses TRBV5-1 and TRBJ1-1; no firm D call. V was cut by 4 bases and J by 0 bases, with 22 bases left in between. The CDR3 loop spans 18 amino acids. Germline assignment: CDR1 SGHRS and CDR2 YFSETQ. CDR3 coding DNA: TGCGCCAGCAGCCTAAAGACGGACTCCGCTCTAATGAACACTGAAGCTTTCTTT. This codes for CASSLKTDSALMNTEAFF.

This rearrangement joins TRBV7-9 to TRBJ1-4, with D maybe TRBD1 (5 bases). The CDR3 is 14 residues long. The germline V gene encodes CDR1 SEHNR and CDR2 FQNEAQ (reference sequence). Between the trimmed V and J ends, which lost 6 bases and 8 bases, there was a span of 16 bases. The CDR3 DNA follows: TGTGCCAGCAGTTACCGGGACCGTAGAGAAAAACTGTTTTTT. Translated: CASSYRDRREKLFF. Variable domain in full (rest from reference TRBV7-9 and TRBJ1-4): DTGVSQNPRHKITKRGQNVTFRCDPISEHNRLYWYRQTLGQGPEFLTYFQNEAQLEKSRLLSDRFSAERPKGSFSTLEIQRTEQGDSAMYLCASSYRDRREKLFFGSGTQLSVL.

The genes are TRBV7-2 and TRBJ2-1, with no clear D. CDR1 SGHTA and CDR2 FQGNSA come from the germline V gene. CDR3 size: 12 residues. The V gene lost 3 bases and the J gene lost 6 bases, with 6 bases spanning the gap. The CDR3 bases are TGTGCCAGCAGCTTTCTAGGCAATGAGCAGTTCTTC. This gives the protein CASSFLGNEQFF.

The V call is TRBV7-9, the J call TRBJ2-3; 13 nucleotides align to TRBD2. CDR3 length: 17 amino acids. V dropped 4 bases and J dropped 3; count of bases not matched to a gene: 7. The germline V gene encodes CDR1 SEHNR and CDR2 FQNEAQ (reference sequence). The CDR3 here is CASSSGWTSGRTDTQYF. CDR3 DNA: TGTGCCAGCAGCTCGGGTTGGACTAGCGGGAGAACAGATACGCAGTATTTT.

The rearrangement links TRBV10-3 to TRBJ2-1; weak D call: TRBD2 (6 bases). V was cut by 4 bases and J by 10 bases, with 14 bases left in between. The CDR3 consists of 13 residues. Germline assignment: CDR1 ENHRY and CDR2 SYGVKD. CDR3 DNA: TGTGCCATCAGTGCGGTGATTCGGGGGGAGCAGTTCTTC. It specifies CAISAVIRGEQFF.

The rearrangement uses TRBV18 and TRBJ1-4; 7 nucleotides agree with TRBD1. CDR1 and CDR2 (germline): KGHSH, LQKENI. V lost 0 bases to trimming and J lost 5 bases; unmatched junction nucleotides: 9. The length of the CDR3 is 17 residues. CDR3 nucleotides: TGTGCCAGCTCACCACCAAGCGGGACAGTTAAAAATGAAAAACTGTTTTTT. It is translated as CASSPPSGTVKNEKLFF.

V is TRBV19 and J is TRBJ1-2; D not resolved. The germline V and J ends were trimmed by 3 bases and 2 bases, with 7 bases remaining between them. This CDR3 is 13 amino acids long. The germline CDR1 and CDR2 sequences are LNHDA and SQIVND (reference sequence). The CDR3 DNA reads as TGTGCCAGTAGTATCCAGGTGAACTATGGCTACACCTTC. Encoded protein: CASSIQVNYGYTF.

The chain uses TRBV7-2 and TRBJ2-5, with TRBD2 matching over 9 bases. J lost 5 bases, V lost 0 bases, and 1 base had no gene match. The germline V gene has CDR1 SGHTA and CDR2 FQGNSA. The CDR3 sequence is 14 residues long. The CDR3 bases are TGTGCCAGCAGCTTAGCGCGGGAGGGGGAGACCCAGTACTTC. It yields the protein CASSLAREGETQYF.

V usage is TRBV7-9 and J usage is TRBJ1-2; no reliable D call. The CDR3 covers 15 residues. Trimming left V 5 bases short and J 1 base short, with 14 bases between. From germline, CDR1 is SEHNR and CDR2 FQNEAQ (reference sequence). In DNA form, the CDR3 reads TGTGCCAGCAGCCCCCGGGCCTCAATTAACTATGGCTACACCTTC. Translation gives CASSPRASINYGYTF.

The CDR3 sequence is CASSGRGTSGAPTDTQYF. The CDR3, as DNA: TGTGCCAGCAGTGGACGGGGGACTAGCGGGGCCCCCACAGATACGCAGTATTTT. The chain carries TRBV25-1 and TRBJ2-3; 13 bases match TRBD2. Germline CDR1 is MGHDK and CDR2 is SYGVNS. This CDR3 spans 18 amino acids. V was clipped by 4 bases and J by 2 bases; unmatched bases: 9.

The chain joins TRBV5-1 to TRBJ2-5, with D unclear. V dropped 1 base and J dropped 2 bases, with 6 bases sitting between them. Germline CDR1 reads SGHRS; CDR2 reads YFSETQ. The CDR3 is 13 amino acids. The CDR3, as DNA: TGCGCCAGCAGCTTGCTCTTACAAGAGACCCAGTACTTC. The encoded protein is CASSLLLQETQYF.

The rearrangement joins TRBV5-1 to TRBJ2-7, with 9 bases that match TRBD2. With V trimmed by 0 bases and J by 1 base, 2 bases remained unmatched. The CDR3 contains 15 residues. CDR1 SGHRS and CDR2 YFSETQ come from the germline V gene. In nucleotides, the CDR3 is TGCGCCAGCAGCTTGGGAGCGGGAGGTTCCTACGAGCAGTACTTC. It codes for CASSLGAGGSYEQYF.

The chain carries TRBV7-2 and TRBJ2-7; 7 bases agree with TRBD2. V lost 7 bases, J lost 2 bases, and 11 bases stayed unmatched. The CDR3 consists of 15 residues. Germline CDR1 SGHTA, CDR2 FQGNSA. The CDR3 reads CASTLGGSFPYEQYF. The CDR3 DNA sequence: TGTGCCAGCACCTTGGGCGGGAGTTTCCCCTACGAGCAGTACTTC.